The clone carrying this TCR beta chain was seen only once. Antigen specificity is unknown. Trimming took 3 bases from V and 5 from J, leaving 20 bases between them. This CDR3 has 16 residues. Germline loops: CDR1 LNHDA, CDR2 SQIVND (reference sequence). Per sample, approximately 10^5 TCR templates underwent assay. Using immunoSEQ multiplex PCR, the repertoire was profiled, and TCRdb retains in-frame clones only, with some absent. The repertoire has approximately 97,000 clones, 92% of them found once; the top ten carry around 1.1%. This record belongs to a study of siplizumab effects on memory and regulatory T cells. Study-wide results and limits: Neither a naive nor a memory phenotype was assignable to roughly 75-96% of proliferating CD4+ or CD8+ clones. A mean of roughly 68% of mappable alloreactive CD4+ clones were Treg-derived with siplizumab, compared with about 28% in controls. Greater diversity than memory cells seemed evident in naive T cells, which also appeared to be major alloresponse contributors.

Sequencing was performed on CD4+ T cells sorted from blood. This clonotype originated in a human donor in good health. This sequence joins TRBV19 and TRBJ2-7; D not resolved. The CDR3 nucleotides read TGTGCCAGTAGTATTGGTTCCACCCTTTCTCTTCACGAGCAGTACTTC. Translation: CASSIGSTLSLHEQYF. The full variable domain, its missing parts supplied by reference TRBV19 and TRBJ2-7, is DGGITQSPKYLFRKEGQNVTLSCEQNLNHDAMYWYRQDPGQGLRLIYYSQIVNDFQKGDIAEGYSVSREKKESFPLTVTSAQKNPTAFYLCASSIGSTLSLHEQYFGPGTRLTVT.